The 21 T cell receptor beta chains given below trace back to one sample, sequenced in a study of cytomegalovirus exposure and HLA in healthy donors (dated by TCRdb to about 2017). The library was obtained by the immunoSEQ multiplex PCR assay. A mixture of 60 forward primers for TCR Vbeta segments and 13 reverse primers for TCR Jbeta segments was used in the multiplex PCR. What TCRdb holds here is the immuneACCESS table cut down to in-frame rearrangements. Part of the clones is not present; checked against another copy, under half of the missing clones reflect an unresolved V gene, and the others are unexplained. This sample is represented by roughly 140,000 clones; roughly 64% of them were singletons. The biggest ten clones account for about 2.9% of the sample. Specimen: PBMCs. The source is a woman aged 30 to 39 in good health and CMV-seropositive.

In nucleotides, the CDR3 is TGCAGCGTCCATGGACTAGCGGGAGTAGATGAGCAGTTCTTC. Its translation: CSVHGLAGVDEQFF. J is TRBJ2-1 and V is TRBV29-1; 13 nucleotides align to TRBD2. The CDR3 sequence is 14 residues long. The V gene end was trimmed by 6 bases and the J gene end by 8 bases; junction bases not matched to a gene: 7. Per germline, CDR1 SQVTM and CDR2 ANQGSEA.

V and J are TRBV28 and TRBJ2-7; D unresolved. The CDR3 loop spans 12 amino acids. The germline gives CDR1 MDHEN, CDR2 SYDVKM. V was pared by 5 bases and J by 5 bases, with 10 bases between. CDR3 DNA: TGTGCCAGCAGTGCGCCCCCCCACGAGCAGTACTTC. Translation gives CASSAPPHEQYF.

This chain links TRBV21-1 with TRBJ2-3; the table's D call TRBD2 went unverified against the DNA. TRBV21-1 counts as a pseudogene. This CDR3 has 12 residues. The CDR3 here is CASSKSEDTQYF. The CDR3 DNA sequence: TGTGCCAGCAGCAAAAGCGAAGATACGCAGTATTTT.

This clone was recorded only once. Without the conserved terminal phenylalanine or tryptophan, this CDR3 likely stems from a read error. The limits of the CDR3 on the DNA are not certain, so only TCRdb's listed CDR3 is given. V is TRBV10-3 and J is TRBJ1-1; the table assigns TRBD1, which was not confirmed against the DNA. A total of 13 residues make up the CDR3, ends included. Per germline, CDR1 ENHRY and CDR2 SYGVKD. The CDR3 loop reads CAISDRDRAVRLG.

The rearrangement joins TRBV7-2 to TRBJ1-5; D remains ambiguous. Deletions cut 1 base from V and 7 bases from J, with 14 bases between. CDR3 length: 15 residues. CDR1 is SGHTA, CDR2 FQGNSA, per germline. The CDR3: CASSLDANPRQPQHF. The CDR3 region has the DNA TGTGCCAGCAGCTTAGACGCCAACCCTCGGCAGCCCCAGCATTTT.

The chain links TRBV6-5 to TRBJ1-2; 11 nucleotides align to TRBD1. The ends lost 5 bases at V and 8 bases at J; junction bases unmatched: 4. This CDR3 comprises 13 residues. Germline V gene data show CDR1 as MNHEY and CDR2 as SVGAGI. The CDR3 loop reads CASSRTGGYGYTF. CDR3 sequence (DNA): TGTGCCAGCAGTCGGACAGGGGGCTACGGCTACACCTTC.

This chain joins TRBV10-1 and TRBJ2-3; D gene unclear. Germline V gene lookup returns CDR1 WNHNN and CDR2 SYGVQD (reference sequence). V was shortened by 3 bases and J by 1 base, with 8 bases between the two germline ends. The CDR3 sequence is 14 residues long. The CDR3 nucleotides read TGCGCCAGCAGTGAACGGGTAGGCACAGATACGCAGTATTTT. The encoded protein is CASSERVGTDTQYF.

This clone was picked up a small number of times. The chain couples TRBV5-6 to TRBJ2-1; D is uncertain. CDR3 length: 12 amino acids. V lost 0 bases to trimming and J lost 10 bases, with 8 bases between them. Looked up from germline, CDR1 is SGHDT and CDR2 is YYEEEE. CDR3 region: CASSLVGAEQFF. The DNA for the CDR3 is TGTGCCAGCAGCTTGGTCGGAGCCGAGCAGTTCTTC.

This clone was found once. V usage is TRBV7-2 and J usage is TRBJ1-5; TRBD1 matches 9 bases. Germline V CDR1 and CDR2: SGHTA, FQGNSA. The ends lost 5 bases at V and 4 bases at J; junction bases unmatched: 6. The CDR3 loop spans 15 amino acids. CDR3 in amino acids: CASSIGQGRNQPQHF. The CDR3 nucleotides read TGTGCCAGCAGCATTGGACAGGGGCGAAATCAGCCCCAGCATTTT.

The chain is built from TRBV5-8 and TRBJ2-7, with 7 bases identical to TRBD1. The CDR3 sequence is 15 residues long. The J segment lost 6 bases and the V segment lost 6 bases, leaving 15 bases of the junction unmatched. The germline V gene encodes CDR1 SGHTS and CDR2 YDEGEE. CDR3 protein: CASTSPDREYTEQYF. The CDR3 nucleotides are TGTGCCAGCACCTCACCTGACAGGGAATATACCGAGCAGTACTTC.

The V gene is TRBV30, the J gene TRBJ2-7, with a tentative D call TRBD2 (5 bases). CDR1 and CDR2 (germline): GTSNPN, SVGIG (reference sequence). The CDR3 length is 13 residues. Trimming pared 2 bases from V and 3 bases from J, leaving 11 bases between. CDR3 DNA sequence: TGTGCCTGGAGTTTCGGACTCGTCTACGAGCAGTACTTC. Protein: CAWSFGLVYEQYF.

J is TRBJ2-5 and V is TRBV5-1; 12 bases agree with TRBD2. In germline, CDR1 is SGHRS, CDR2 YFSETQ. The J segment lost 4 bases and the V segment lost 3 bases, leaving 4 bases of the junction unmatched. CDR3 length: 15 amino acids. The CDR3 region has the DNA TGCGCCAGCAGCTCCATGACTAGCGGGGGAGAGACCCAGTACTTC. Its protein product is CASSSMTSGGETQYF.

The chain is built from TRBV2 and TRBJ2-5; D not certain. The better agreement between TRBJ2-7 and the DNA end casts doubt on the J call. This CDR3 has 12 residues. The germline gives CDR1 SNHLY, CDR2 FYNNEI. The CDR3 bases are TGTGCCAGCAGTTTTAGCTCCTACGAGCAGTACTTC. Its translation: CASSFSSYEQYF.

V and J are TRBV28 and TRBJ2-3; 15 nucleotides match TRBD2. The V gene end was trimmed by 7 bases and the J gene end by 5 bases; junction bases not matched to a gene: 10. CDR3 size: 17 residues. Germline V CDR1 and CDR2: MDHEN, SYDVKM. The CDR3 sequence: CASTTPGLAGGKDTQYF. Written as DNA, the CDR3 is TGTGCCAGCACCACCCCGGGACTAGCGGGGGGAAAAGATACGCAGTATTTT.

The chain joins TRBV19 to TRBJ2-2, with 9 bases fitting TRBD1. Germline CDR1 LNHDA, CDR2 SQIVND (reference sequence). Unmatched junction bases numbered 4, after V lost 2 bases and J lost 6 bases. This CDR3 contains 15 residues. DNA of the CDR3: TGTGCCAGTAGTATAACAGGGGGCTCTCCCGGGGAGCTGTTTTTT. As protein: CASSITGGSPGELFF.

V is TRBV28 and J is TRBJ1-5; 10 bases align to TRBD1. J lost 5 bases, V lost 3 bases, and 4 bases had no gene match. CDR3 length: 15 amino acids. Germline lookup yields CDR1 MDHEN and CDR2 SYDVKM. CDR3 sequence: CASSFHGQGDQPQHF. CDR3 in DNA: TGTGCCAGCAGTTTCCATGGACAGGGGGATCAGCCCCAGCATTTT. The whole variable domain, filled in from reference TRBV28 and TRBJ1-5, reads DVKVTQSSRYLVKRTGEKVFLECVQDMDHENMFWYRQDPGLGLRLIYFSYDVKMKEKGDIPEGYSVSREKKERFSLILESASTNQTSMYLCASSFHGQGDQPQHFGDGTRLSIL.

The chain carries TRBV7-9 and TRBJ2-1; 8 bases line up with TRBD2. Germline CDR1 and CDR2: SEHNR and FQNEAQ (reference sequence). The trim removed 4 bases at V and 5 bases at J, leaving 4 bases unmatched. This CDR3 comprises 14 residues. CDR3 coding DNA: TGTGCCAGCAGCTCCGGACTAGCTCACAATGAGCAGTTCTTC. Its translation is CASSSGLAHNEQFF.

The rearrangement links TRBV4-1 to TRBJ2-1; 10 bases match TRBD2. CDR1 and CDR2 from the germline V gene are MGHRA and YSYEKL. The CDR3 is 17 amino acids. Losses at the gene ends were 1 base for V and 3 bases for J; bases not matched to a gene: 6. CDR3 region: CASSQGSSGGVYNEQFF. The CDR3 DNA follows: TGCGCCAGCAGCCAAGGGTCAAGCGGGGGGGTCTACAATGAGCAGTTCTTC.

V gene TRBV6-6 combines with J gene TRBJ2-5; TRBD2 might be the D (6 bases). The CDR3 is made up of 14 amino acids. Germline V gives CDR1 MNHNY, CDR2 SVGAGI (reference sequence). Trimming removed 0 bases at V and 7 bases at J, with 12 bases between. Here the CDR3 reads CASSYSILSGTQYF. In DNA, the CDR3 is TGTGCCAGCAGTTACTCGATCCTTAGCGGGACCCAGTACTTC.

This chain joins TRBV9 and TRBJ1-5; a weak D match, TRBD1 (5 bases). The V gene lost 3 bases and the J gene lost 0 bases, with 13 bases spanning the gap. This CDR3 has 16 residues. Germline CDR1 SGDLS, CDR2 YYNGEE. The DNA for the CDR3 is TGTGCCAGCAGCGCAACAGGTGCCCGTAGCAATCAGCCCCAGCATTTT. Translating gives CASSATGARSNQPQHF.

The rearrangement uses TRBV7-9 and TRBJ2-7, with a weak D call TRBD2 (6 bases). This CDR3 region has 14 residues. Per the germline V gene, CDR1 is SEHNR and CDR2 is FQNEAQ (reference sequence). V dropped 6 bases and J dropped 3 bases, with 15 bases sitting between them. CDR3 amino acids: CASSPAGAGYEQYF. The CDR3 DNA reads TGTGCCAGCAGTCCCGCTGGAGCGGGCTACGAGCAGTACTTC. The full variable domain, rest sourced from reference TRBV7-9 and TRBJ2-7, is DTGVSQNPRHKITKRGQNVTFRCDPISEHNRLYWYRQTLGQGPEFLTYFQNEAQLEKSRLLSDRFSAERPKGSFSTLEIQRTEQGDSAMYLCASSPAGAGYEQYFGPGTRLTVT.